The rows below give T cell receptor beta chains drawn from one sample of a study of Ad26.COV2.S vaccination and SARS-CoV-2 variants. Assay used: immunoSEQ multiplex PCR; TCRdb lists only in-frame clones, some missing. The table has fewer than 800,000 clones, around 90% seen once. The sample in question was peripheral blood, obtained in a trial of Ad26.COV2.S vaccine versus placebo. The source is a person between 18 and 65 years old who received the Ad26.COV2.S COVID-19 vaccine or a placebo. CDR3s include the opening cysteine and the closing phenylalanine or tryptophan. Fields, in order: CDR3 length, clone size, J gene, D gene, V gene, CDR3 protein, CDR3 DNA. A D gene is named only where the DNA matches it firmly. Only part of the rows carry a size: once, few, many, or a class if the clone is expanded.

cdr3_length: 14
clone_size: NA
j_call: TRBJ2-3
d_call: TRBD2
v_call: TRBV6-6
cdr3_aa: CASQAGGPPDTQYF
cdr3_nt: TGTGCCAGTCAAGCGGGAGGGCCCCCAGATACGCAGTATTTT

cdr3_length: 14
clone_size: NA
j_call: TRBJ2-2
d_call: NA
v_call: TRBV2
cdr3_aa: CASSGGLRGGELFF
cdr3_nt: TGTGCCAGCAGTGGGGGACTCCGCGGCGGGGAGCTGTTTTTT

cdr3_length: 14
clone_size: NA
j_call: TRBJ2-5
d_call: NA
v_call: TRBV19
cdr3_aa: CASSIGGVRETQYF
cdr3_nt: TGTGCCAGTAGTATAGGGGGTGTCCGAGAGACCCAGTACTTC

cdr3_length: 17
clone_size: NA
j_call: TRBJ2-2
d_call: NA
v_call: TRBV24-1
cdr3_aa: CATSPWGSGSNTGELFF
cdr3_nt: TGTGCCACCAGTCCTTGGGGGAGTGGGAGTAACACCGGGGAGCTGTTTTTT

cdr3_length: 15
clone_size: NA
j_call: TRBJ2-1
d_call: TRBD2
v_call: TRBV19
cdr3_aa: CASSTRGVAGAEQFF
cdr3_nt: TGTGCCAGTAGTACACGGGGGGTAGCGGGAGCTGAGCAGTTCTTC

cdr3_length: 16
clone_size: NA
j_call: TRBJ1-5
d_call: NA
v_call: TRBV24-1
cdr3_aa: CATSEGSGGGNQPQHF
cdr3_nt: TGTGCCACCAGTGAAGGTTCGGGGGGGGGCAATCAGCCCCAGCATTTT

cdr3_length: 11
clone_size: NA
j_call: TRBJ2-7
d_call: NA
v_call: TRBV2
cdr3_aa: CASTGFDEQYF
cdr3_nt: TGTGCCAGCACGGGGTTCGACGAGCAGTACTTC

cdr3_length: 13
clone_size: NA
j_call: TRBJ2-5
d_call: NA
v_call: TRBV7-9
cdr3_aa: CASSQDPPETQYF
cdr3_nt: TGTGCCAGCAGTCAGGACCCCCCAGAGACCCAGTACTTC

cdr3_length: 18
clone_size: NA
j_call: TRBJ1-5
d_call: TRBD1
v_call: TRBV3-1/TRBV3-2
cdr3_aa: CASSQGAGGTGGNQPQHF
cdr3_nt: TGTGCCAGCAGCCAAGGAGCAGGGGGAACAGGGGGCAATCAGCCCCAGCATTTT

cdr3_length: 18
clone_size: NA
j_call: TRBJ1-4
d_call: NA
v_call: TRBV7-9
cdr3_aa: CASSLGTLSTGSNEKLFF
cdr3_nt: TGTGCCAGCAGCTTAGGGACCCTGTCGACAGGTAGTAATGAAAAACTGTTTTTT

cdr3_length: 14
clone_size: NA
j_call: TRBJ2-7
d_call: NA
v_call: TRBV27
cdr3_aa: CASSFLGDSYEQYF
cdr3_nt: TGTGCCAGCAGTTTTTTGGGGGACTCCTACGAGCAGTACTTC

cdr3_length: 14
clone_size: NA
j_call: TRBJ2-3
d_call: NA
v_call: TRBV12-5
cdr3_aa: CASGLSLTGDTQYF
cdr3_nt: TGTGCTAGTGGTTTGTCCCTAACGGGAGATACGCAGTATTTT

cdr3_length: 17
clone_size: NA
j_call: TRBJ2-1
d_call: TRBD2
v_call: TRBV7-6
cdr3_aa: CASSSGSGRGFYNEQFF
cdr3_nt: TGTGCCAGCAGCTCCGGGAGCGGGAGGGGCTTCTACAATGAGCAGTTCTTC

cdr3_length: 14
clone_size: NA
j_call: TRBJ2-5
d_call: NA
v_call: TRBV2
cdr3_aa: CASSLSTYQETQYF
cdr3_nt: TGTGCCAGCAGTCTTTCCACCTACCAAGAGACCCAGTACTTC

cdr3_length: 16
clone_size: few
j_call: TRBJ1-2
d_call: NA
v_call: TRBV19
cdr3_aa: CASSPELREVGYGYTF
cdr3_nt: TGTGCCAGTAGTCCGGAGCTCAGGGAAGTTGGGTATGGCTACACCTTC

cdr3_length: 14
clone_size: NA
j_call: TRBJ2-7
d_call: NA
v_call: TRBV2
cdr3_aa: CASNVQELGYEQYF
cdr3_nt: TGTGCCAGCAACGTACAGGAGTTGGGCTACGAGCAGTACTTC

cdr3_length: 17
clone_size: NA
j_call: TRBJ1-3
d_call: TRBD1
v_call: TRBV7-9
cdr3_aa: CASSTFPDRSSGNTIYF
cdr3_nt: TGTGCCAGCAGCACCTTCCCGGACAGGAGCTCTGGAAACACCATATATTTT

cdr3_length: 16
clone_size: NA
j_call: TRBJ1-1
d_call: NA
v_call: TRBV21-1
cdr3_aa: CASSKSERGMNTEAFF
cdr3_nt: TGTGCCAGCAGCAAATCAGAGAGAGGGATGAACACTGAAGCTTTCTTT

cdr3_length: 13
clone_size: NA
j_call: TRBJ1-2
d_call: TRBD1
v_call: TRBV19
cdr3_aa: CASTTGANYGYTF
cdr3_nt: TGTGCCAGTACCACAGGGGCTAACTATGGCTACACCTTC

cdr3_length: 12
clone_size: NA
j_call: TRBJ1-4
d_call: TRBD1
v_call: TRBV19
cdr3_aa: CASGQGVEKLFF
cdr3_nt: TGTGCCAGTGGCCAGGGGGTTGAAAAACTGTTTTTT

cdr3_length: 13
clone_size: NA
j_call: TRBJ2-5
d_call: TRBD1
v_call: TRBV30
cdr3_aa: CGSGTGNQETQYF
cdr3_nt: TGTGGAAGTGGGACAGGGAACCAAGAGACCCAGTACTTC

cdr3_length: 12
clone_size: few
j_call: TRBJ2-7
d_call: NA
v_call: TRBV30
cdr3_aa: CAWSGGFYEQYF
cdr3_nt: TGTGCCTGGAGCGGGGGTTTCTACGAGCAGTACTTC

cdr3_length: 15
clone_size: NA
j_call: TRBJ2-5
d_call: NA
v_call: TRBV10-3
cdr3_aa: CAISDSARLVETQYF
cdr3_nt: TGTGCCATCAGTGATAGCGCCAGACTAGTAGAGACCCAGTACTTC

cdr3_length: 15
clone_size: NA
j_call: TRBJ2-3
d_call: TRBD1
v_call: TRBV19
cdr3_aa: CASRPGQGSTDTQYF
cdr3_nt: TGTGCCAGTAGACCGGGACAGGGGAGCACAGATACGCAGTATTTT

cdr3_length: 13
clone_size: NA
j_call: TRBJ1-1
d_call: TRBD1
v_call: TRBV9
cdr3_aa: CASSVQGGTEAFF
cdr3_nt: TGTGCCAGCAGCGTCCAGGGGGGCACTGAAGCTTTCTTT

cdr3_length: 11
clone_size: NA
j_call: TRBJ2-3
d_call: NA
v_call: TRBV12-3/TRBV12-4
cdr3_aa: CASRVQGAQYF
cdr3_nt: TGTGCCAGCAGGGTTCAAGGGGCGCAGTATTTT

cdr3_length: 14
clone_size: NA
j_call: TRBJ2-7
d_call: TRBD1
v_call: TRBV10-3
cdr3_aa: CAISERDSGYEQYF
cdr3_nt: TGTGCCATCAGTGAGAGGGACAGTGGATACGAGCAGTACTTC

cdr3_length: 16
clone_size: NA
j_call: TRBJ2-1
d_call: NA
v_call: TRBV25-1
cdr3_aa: CASSALQGLSYNEQFF
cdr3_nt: TGTGCCAGCAGCGCTCTGCAGGGACTCTCCTACAATGAGCAGTTCTTC

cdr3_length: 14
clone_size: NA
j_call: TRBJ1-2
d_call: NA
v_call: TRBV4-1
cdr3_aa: CASSRSDRNYGYTF
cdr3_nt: TGCGCCAGCAGCCGGAGTGACAGAAACTATGGCTACACCTTC

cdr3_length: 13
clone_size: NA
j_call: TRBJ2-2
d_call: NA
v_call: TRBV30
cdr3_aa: CAWSVPGNGELFF
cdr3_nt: TGTGCCTGGAGTGTACCCGGAAACGGGGAGCTGTTTTTT

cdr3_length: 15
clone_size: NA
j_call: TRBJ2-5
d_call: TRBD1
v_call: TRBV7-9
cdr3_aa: CASSLGGQGEETQYF
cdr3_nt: TGTGCCAGCAGCTTAGGGGGACAGGGGGAAGAGACCCAGTACTTC

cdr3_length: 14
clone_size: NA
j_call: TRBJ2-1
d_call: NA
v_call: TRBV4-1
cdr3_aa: CASSLSSLNNEQFF
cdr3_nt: TGCGCCAGCAGCCTTTCCTCGCTTAACAATGAGCAGTTCTTC

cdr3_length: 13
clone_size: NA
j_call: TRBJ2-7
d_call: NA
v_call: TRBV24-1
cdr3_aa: CATSAGTPYEQYF
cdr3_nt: TGTGCCACCAGCGCCGGGACACCGTACGAGCAGTACTTC

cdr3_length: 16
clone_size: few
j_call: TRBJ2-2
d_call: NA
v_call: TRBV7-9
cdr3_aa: CASSITSGRRVGELFF
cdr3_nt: TGTGCCAGCAGCATTACGTCCGGGAGACGGGTCGGGGAGCTGTTTTTT

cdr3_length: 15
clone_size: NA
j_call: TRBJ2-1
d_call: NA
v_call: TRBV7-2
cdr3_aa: CASSLFPGMYNEQFF
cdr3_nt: TGTGCCAGCAGCTTATTTCCAGGGATGTACAATGAGCAGTTCTTC

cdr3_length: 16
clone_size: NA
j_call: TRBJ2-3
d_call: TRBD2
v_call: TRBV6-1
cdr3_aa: CASSDPGRAGEDTQYF
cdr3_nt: TGTGCCAGCAGTGACCCGGGGAGGGCCGGGGAAGATACGCAGTATTTT

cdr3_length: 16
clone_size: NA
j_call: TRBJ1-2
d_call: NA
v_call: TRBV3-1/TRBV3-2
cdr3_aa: CASSQELGEANYGYTF
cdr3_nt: TGTGCCAGCAGCCAAGAATTAGGAGAAGCTAACTATGGCTACACCTTC

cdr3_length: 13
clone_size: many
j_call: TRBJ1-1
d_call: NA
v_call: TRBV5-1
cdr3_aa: CASSLGFGTEAFF
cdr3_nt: TGCGCCAGCAGCTTGGGGTTTGGGACTGAAGCTTTCTTT